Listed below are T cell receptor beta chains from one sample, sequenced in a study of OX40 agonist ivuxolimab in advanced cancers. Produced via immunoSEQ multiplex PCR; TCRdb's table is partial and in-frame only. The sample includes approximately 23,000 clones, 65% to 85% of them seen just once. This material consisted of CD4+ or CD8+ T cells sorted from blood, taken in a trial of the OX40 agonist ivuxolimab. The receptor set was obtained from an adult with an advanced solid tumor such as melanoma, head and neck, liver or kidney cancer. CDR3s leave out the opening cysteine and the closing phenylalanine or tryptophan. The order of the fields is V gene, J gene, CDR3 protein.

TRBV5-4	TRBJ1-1	ASSYTGGRTEAF
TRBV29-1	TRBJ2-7	SVETSGKGGYEQY
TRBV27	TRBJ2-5	ASSLRREGETQY
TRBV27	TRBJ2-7	ASTSSRYEQY
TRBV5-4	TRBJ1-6	ASSTDRFLNSPLH
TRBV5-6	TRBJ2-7	ASSLGGGRPHEQY
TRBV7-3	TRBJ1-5	ASSSSMGQPQH
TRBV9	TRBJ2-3	ASSVEGGPSTDTQY
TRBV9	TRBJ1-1	ASSVIPTGGTEAF
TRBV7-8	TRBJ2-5	ASSGDGQKTQY
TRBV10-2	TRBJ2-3	ASKQGADTQY
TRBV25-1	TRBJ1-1	ASSGPWEGEAF
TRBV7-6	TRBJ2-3	ASSLTGRTDTQY
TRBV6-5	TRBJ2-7	ASSKTGGYEQY
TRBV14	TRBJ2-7	ASSQASPGPGRLGGTYEQY
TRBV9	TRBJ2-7	ASSSRDSSYEQY
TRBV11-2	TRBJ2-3	ASSLGGLAGVTQY
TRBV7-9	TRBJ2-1	ASSLPTGVGEQF
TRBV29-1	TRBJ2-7	SARGGSGYEQY
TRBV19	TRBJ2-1	ASSIGGNEQF
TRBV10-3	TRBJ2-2	AISESGGGRNTGELF
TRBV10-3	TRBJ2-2	AISGSNTGELF
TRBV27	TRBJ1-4	ASSSSIPQTNEKLF
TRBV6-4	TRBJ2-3	ASSVGAASTDTQY
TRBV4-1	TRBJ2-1	ASSQQDGGAYNEQF
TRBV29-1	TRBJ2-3	SVASGRRTDTQY
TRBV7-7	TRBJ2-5	ASSSYLEETQY
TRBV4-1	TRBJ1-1	ASSQRYGTVNTEAF
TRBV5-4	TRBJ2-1	ASSLFNTGRQF
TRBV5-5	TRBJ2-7	ASSPDRVYEQY
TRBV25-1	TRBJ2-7	AGYEQY
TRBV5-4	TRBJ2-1	ASSLEAGPYNEQF
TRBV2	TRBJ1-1	ASSGAEAF
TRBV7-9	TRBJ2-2	ASSLAPGLAKTGELF
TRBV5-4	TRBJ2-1	ASRGFSYNEQF
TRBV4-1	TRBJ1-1	ASSQDRVNTEAF
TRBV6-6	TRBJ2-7	ASSPTGSSGYEQY
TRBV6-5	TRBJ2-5	ASSYSGMGGEY
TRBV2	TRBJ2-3	ASNRGNPSTDTQY
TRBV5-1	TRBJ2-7	ASSPDRNEQY
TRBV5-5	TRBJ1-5	ASSWTAANQPQH
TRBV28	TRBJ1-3	ASSFETGGSGNTIY